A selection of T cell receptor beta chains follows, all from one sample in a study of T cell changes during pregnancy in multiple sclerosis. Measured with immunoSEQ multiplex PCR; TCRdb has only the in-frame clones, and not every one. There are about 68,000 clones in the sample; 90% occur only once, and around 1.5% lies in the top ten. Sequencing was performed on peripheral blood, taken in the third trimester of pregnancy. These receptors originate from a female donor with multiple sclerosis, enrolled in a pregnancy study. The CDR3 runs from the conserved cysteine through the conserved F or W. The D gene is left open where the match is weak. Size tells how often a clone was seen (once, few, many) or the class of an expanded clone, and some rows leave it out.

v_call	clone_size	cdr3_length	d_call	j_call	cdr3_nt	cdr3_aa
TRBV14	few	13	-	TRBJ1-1	TGTGCCACCTCGGACAGCTTGAACACTGAAGCTTTCTTT	CATSDSLNTEAFF
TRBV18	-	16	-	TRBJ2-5	TGTGCCAGCTCACCGGTTTTAGGGAGATTTTCAGAGACCCAGTACTTC	CASSPVLGRFSETQYF
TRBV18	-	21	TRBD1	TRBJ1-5	TGTGCCAGCTCCACGACCCCTGGGGCCGGGACAGGGGGCGACCGCAATCAGCCCCAGCATTTT	CASSTTPGAGTGGDRNQPQHF
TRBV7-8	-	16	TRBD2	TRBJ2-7	TGTGCCAGCAGCACCTTCTCGACTAGCAGCAACTACGAGCAGTACTTC	CASSTFSTSSNYEQYF
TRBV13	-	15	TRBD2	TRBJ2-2	TGTGCCAGCAGCTTAACTAGCGGGTCCACCGGGGAGCTGTTTTTT	CASSLTSGSTGELFF
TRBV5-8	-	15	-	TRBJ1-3	TGTGCCAGCAGCTTGCAGTGGAGCTCTGGAAACACCATATATTTT	CASSLQWSSGNTIYF
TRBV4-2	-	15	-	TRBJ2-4	TGTGCCAGCAGCCAAGATCCAGAACCGGGAAACATTCAGTACTTC	CASSQDPEPGNIQYF
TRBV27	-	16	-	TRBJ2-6	TGTGCCAGCAGCAGACGCAGGTCCTCTGGGGCCAACGTCCTGACTTTC	CASSRRRSSGANVLTF
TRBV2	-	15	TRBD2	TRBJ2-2	TGTGCCAGCTTCGGGGGGAGCCCGAACACCGGGGAGCTGTTTTTT	CASFGGSPNTGELFF
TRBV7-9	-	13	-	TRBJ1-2	TGTGCCAGCAGCCCTGGACGGGAGAACGGCTACACCTTC	CASSPGRENGYTF
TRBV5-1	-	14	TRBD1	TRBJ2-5	TGCGCCAGCAGCCTTGGACAGGGACAAGAGACCCAGTACTTC	CASSLGQGQETQYF
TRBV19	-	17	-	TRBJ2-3	TGTGCCAGTAGTATAGGTGGAGGGCCCACCTCATGGGATACGCAGTATTTT	CASSIGGGPTSWDTQYF